This T cell receptor beta chain was retrieved from a study of T cells after yellow fever vaccination. General study points: Of the clonotypes, a small share occurred in both CD4 and CD8 compartments.

Making TCR cDNA involved 5'RACE template switching, which added UMIs and a universal primer site. TCRdb called the 5' RACE reads again in MiXCR, with one record for every CDR3 protein. The repertoire holds hundreds of thousands of distinct CDR3 sequences, with around 3.6% as singletons. Comments on this clonotype: Its specificity is unknown.

The CDR3 runs to 17 residues. The germline V gene has CDR1 SQVTM and CDR2 ANQGSEA. Trimming cost V 4 bases and J 3 bases, with 22 bases left between them. The starting material was PBMCs, obtained on the day of the yellow fever booster vaccination. The TCR sequence derives from a man aged 18 to 29 who received the YFV17D yellow fever vaccine. The chain is built from TRBV29-1 and TRBJ2-1, with D perhaps matching TRBD1 (6 bases). The CDR3 nucleotides read TGCAGCGTTGGCGTCAGCCAGGCAGGGGATCTCTACAATGAGCAGTTCTTC. Translation gives CSVGVSQAGDLYNEQFF.